This T cell receptor (beta chain) stems from a study of vaccination and CD4 T cells after COVID-19. V was trimmed by 4 bases and J by 4 bases, leaving 13 bases between them. The V gene's germline CDR1 is SNHLY and CDR2 FYNNEI. CDR3 length: 14 amino acids. CD4+ T cells that had been cultured provided DNA sequenced with the Oncomine TCR Beta short-read assay. A single record per CDR3 protein comes from TCRdb applying MiXCR to the PCR reads. The table has 15,000 to 20,000 distinct CDR3 sequences, approximately 51% seen once. Details on this clonotype: Its antigen is undetermined.

Treatment meaning: approximately 9-day PBMC culture with coronavirus spike peptide pools or control peptides (ViraFEST assay). Material for sequencing was CD4+ T cells from blood, cultured in vitro. This sequence joins TRBV2 and TRBJ2-5; perhaps TRBD1 as D (6 bases). The source is a human donor who had recovered from COVID-19. CDR3 in amino acids: CASSAQGPLETQYF. The CDR3 DNA follows: TGTGCCAGCAGTGCCCAGGGGCCCTTAGAGACCCAGTACTTC.